These 28 T cell receptor beta chains were sequenced from one sample in a study of beta chain features in type 1 diabetes. cDNA synthesis used the whole RNA isolate, giving expressed TCRB sequences. Assay used: immunoSEQ multiplex PCR; TCRdb lists only in-frame clones, some missing. The sample comprises roughly 400,000 clones, roughly a tenth of which are singletons, and about 0.63% rests with the top ten. Notes on the study in general: Type 1 diabetes patients showed a moderate but significant shortening of TCRB CDR3s in all four CD4+ subsets.

No antigen has been identified for these receptors. The specimen was central memory CD4+ T cells from blood. The source of these receptors is a young man with type 1 diabetes.

This clone turned up a few times. This chain joins TRBV9 and TRBJ1-1, with a weak D call TRBD1 (6 bases). Germline V gene data show CDR1 as SGDLS and CDR2 as YYNGEE. This CDR3 is built from 14 residues. V lost 4 bases and J 0 bases, leaving 10 bases between the germline ends. For the CDR3, the DNA is TGTGCCAGCAGCCAAGACAGGATGAACACTGAAGCTTTCTTT. Its translation: CASSQDRMNTEAFF. The full variable domain, its missing parts supplied by reference TRBV9 and TRBJ1-1, is DSGVTQTPKHLITATGQRVTLRCSPRSGDLSVYWYQQSLDQGLQFLIQYYNGEERAKGNILERFSAQQFPDLHSELNLSSLELGDSALYFCASSQDRMNTEAFFGQGTRLTVV.

The rearrangement links TRBV5-1 to TRBJ2-7; no clear D gene. CDR3 size: 12 residues. In germline, CDR1 is SGHRS, CDR2 YFSETQ. Trimming cost V 4 bases and J 3 bases, with 8 bases left between them. The CDR3 region is CASSQTDYEQYF. CDR3 DNA sequence: TGCGCCAGCAGCCAGACCGACTACGAGCAGTACTTC.

This clone was found a few times. This chain uses TRBV6-1 with TRBJ1-2; TRBD1 matches at 7 bases. The CDR3 runs 15 residues. With V trimmed by 5 bases and J by 0 bases, 6 bases remained unmatched. Germline assignment: CDR1 MNHNS and CDR2 SASEGT. The CDR3 is CASSIRGGANYGYTF. The CDR3 DNA sequence: TGTGCCAGCAGTATCAGGGGGGGAGCTAACTATGGCTACACCTTC.

The V call is TRBV27, the J call TRBJ2-7, with a weak D call TRBD1 (6 bases). Germline CDR1 MNHEY, CDR2 SMNVEV (reference sequence). This CDR3 is built from 14 residues. The V end lost 5 bases, the J end lost 6 bases, and 17 bases lay between the germline ends. The CDR3 DNA follows: TGTGCCAGCAGTCTTACAGGGACGGATCCCGAGCAGTACTTC. As protein: CASSLTGTDPEQYF.

A word on this clone: A read error may be the cause here, since a much bigger clone is one base away. Other DNA sequences from this sample encode an identical CDR3 as well. The V call is TRBV5-6, the J call TRBJ2-5; D ambiguous. Trimming removed 4 bases from V and 1 base from J, with 2 bases in between. The CDR3 runs to 11 residues. CDR1 and CDR2 (germline): SGHDT, YYEEEE. The CDR3 is CASSVQETQYF. The DNA of the CDR3 is TGTGCCAGCAGCGTCCAAGAGACCCAGTACTTC.

The chain recombines TRBV7-2 with TRBJ2-2; 9 positions agree with TRBD2. The V segment lost 3 bases and the J segment 7 bases; nucleotides outside the gene matches: 6. The length of the CDR3 is 15 residues. Germline V gene data show CDR1 as SGHTA and CDR2 as FQGNSA. In DNA form, the CDR3 reads TGTGCCAGCAGCTTGGTTGCGGGAGGGAGCGGGGAGCTGTTTTTT. Translation: CASSLVAGGSGELFF.

The chain joins TRBV11-2 to TRBJ2-3, with 7 bases that match TRBD2. This CDR3 region has 15 residues. Germline V lookup: CDR1 SGHAT, CDR2 FQNNGV. V was pared by 5 bases and J by 0 bases, with 5 bases of the junction left unmatched. CDR3 sequence reads: CASSPLAASTDTQYF. The CDR3 coding sequence is TGTGCCAGCAGCCCCCTAGCGGCTAGCACAGATACGCAGTATTTT.

This clone was seen a handful of times. The rearrangement uses TRBV5-4 and TRBJ2-1; TRBD1 matches 12 bases. The germline V gene encodes CDR1 SGHNT and CDR2 YYREEE (reference sequence). V was pared by 4 bases and J by 8 bases, with 7 bases of the junction left unmatched. CDR3 length equals 15 residues. The CDR3 coding sequence is TGTGCCAGCAGCCAGGGGACAGGGGGCAAAGATGAGCAGTTCTTC. Amino acid sequence: CASSQGTGGKDEQFF.

Only a few counts were recorded for this clone. V gene TRBV7-2 combines with J gene TRBJ2-7; D call uncertain. The V end lost 1 base, the J end lost 1 base, and 11 bases lay between the germline ends. The germline V gene encodes CDR1 SGHTA and CDR2 FQGNSA. The CDR3 has 15 amino acids. CDR3 sequence (DNA): TGTGCCAGCAGCTTAGAATATATCGCTTCCTACGAGCAGTACTTC. The encoded protein is CASSLEYIASYEQYF.

The rearrangement uses TRBV7-2 and TRBJ1-1; D gene unclear. V lost 5 bases to trimming and J lost 1 base, with 8 bases between them. CDR1 is SGHTA and CDR2 is FQGNSA in the germline V gene. The CDR3 sequence is 13 residues long. CDR3 residues: CASSPGGNTEAFF. The DNA of the CDR3 is TGTGCCAGCAGCCCGGGCGGGAACACTGAAGCTTTCTTT.

In its sample, this clone was seen many times. The sample carries other DNA sequences with the same CDR3. The chain recombines TRBV5-4 with TRBJ2-5, with D perhaps given as TRBD1 or TRBD2 (5 bases each). Trimming removed 0 bases at V and 5 bases at J, with 8 bases between. CDR1 and CDR2 (germline): SGHNT, YYREEE (reference sequence). The CDR3 covers 13 residues. CDR3 nucleotides: TGTGCCAGCAGCTTGGAAGGGACGGAGACCCAGTACTTC. This sequence encodes CASSLEGTETQYF.

V usage is TRBV7-9 and J usage is TRBJ2-5; no clear D. V was pared by 5 bases and J by 3 bases, with 4 bases between. Germline V gene data show CDR1 as SEHNR and CDR2 as FQNEAQ (reference sequence). The CDR3 length is 11 residues. The CDR3 coding sequence is TGTGCCAGCAGCCCAAAAGAGACCCAGTACTTC. It is translated as CASSPKETQYF.

V gene TRBV30 combines with J gene TRBJ2-5; 9 bases are a match to TRBD1. The CDR3 is 14 residues long. Looked up from germline, CDR1 is GTSNPN and CDR2 is SVGIG (reference sequence). Trimming took 7 bases from V and 5 from J; bases not matched to a gene: 11. DNA of the CDR3: TGTGCCTCATTCCGGGACAGGGACGTGGAGACCCAGTACTTC. Translating gives CASFRDRDVETQYF. The whole variable domain, remainder taken from reference TRBV30 and TRBJ2-5, is SQTIHQWPATLVQPVGSPLSLECTVEGTSNPNLYWYRQAAGRGLQLLFYSVGIGQISSEVPQNLSASRPQDRQFILSSKKLLLSDSGFYLCASFRDRDVETQYFGPGTRLLVL.

This clone was detected only a few times. The V gene is TRBV28, the J gene TRBJ1-3; D perhaps matches TRBD1 (6 bases). Trimming pared 5 bases from V and 7 bases from J, leaving 18 bases between. Germline CDR1 reads MDHEN; CDR2 reads SYDVKM. The CDR3 has 15 amino acids. The CDR3 is CASSPPNLQGNTIYF. DNA of the CDR3: TGTGCCAGCAGTCCCCCTAACCTCCAGGGGAACACCATATATTTT.

J is TRBJ1-5 and V is TRBV27; D call uncertain. The CDR3 runs to 15 residues. V was pared by 5 bases and J by 7 bases, with 18 bases between. Germline V gene data show CDR1 as MNHEY and CDR2 as SMNVEV (reference sequence). Here the CDR3 reads CASSPHPRGLQPQHF. The CDR3 bases are TGTGCCAGCAGTCCCCACCCGCGGGGATTACAGCCCCAGCATTTT.

This clone was seen at least ten times. The V and J genes are TRBV28 and TRBJ1-3, with D perhaps matching TRBD1 (6 bases). Looked up from germline, CDR1 is MDHEN and CDR2 is SYDVKM. The CDR3 sequence is 15 residues long. Trimming took off 3 bases at V and 1 base at J, with 10 bases between the two ends. Here the CDR3 reads CASSFYGTSGNTIYF. The CDR3, as DNA: TGTGCCAGCAGTTTTTACGGGACATCTGGAAACACCATATATTTT.

The chain joins TRBV18 to TRBJ2-5; D might be TRBD2 (6 bases). V shed 4 bases and J shed 4 bases, with 10 bases lying between them. Germline V gene data show CDR1 as KGHSH and CDR2 as LQKENI. This CDR3 is 13 amino acids long. The CDR3 loop reads CASSLHGGETQYF. In nucleotides, the CDR3 is TGTGCCAGCTCACTACACGGGGGAGAGACCCAGTACTTC.

There are many counts of this clone. This chain joins TRBV7-9 and TRBJ2-4; D is perhaps TRBD2 (6 bases). V was pared by 1 base and J by 8 bases, with 12 bases between. The CDR3 is 14 residues long. Germline V gene data show CDR1 as SEHNR and CDR2 as FQNEAQ (reference sequence). The CDR3 DNA sequence: TGTGCCAGCAGCTTAGGCCCAGGAGGGGACATTCAGTACTTC. Protein sequence: CASSLGPGGDIQYF.

There are a few counts of this clone. The chain couples TRBV5-4 to TRBJ2-1; D might be TRBD2 (5 bases). Germline V lookup: CDR1 SGHNT, CDR2 YYREEE (reference sequence). This CDR3 is 15 amino acids long. Trimming stripped 2 bases from V and 3 bases from J, with 12 bases between. The CDR3 region has the DNA TGTGCCAGCAGCTTCCCGGGGAGCGTCTACAATGAGCAGTTCTTC. This codes for CASSFPGSVYNEQFF. The whole variable domain, remainder taken from reference TRBV5-4 and TRBJ2-1, is ETGVTQSPTHLIKTRGQQVTLRCSSQSGHNTVSWYQQALGQGPQFIFQYYREEENGRGNFPPRFSGLQFPNYSSELNVNALELDDSALYLCASSFPGSVYNEQFFGPGTRLTVL.

Here the CDR3 DNA reads TGCGCCAGCAGCCTAACGGACAGTCTAAACGAGCAGTACTTC. This sequence encodes CASSLTDSLNEQYF. The chain combines TRBV5-1 with TRBJ2-7; D perhaps matches TRBD1 (6 bases). V was pared by 4 bases and J by 5 bases, with 16 bases between. CDR3 length equals 14 residues. Germline V lookup: CDR1 SGHRS, CDR2 YFSETQ.

The sample holds a few counts of this clone. This rearrangement joins TRBV2 to TRBJ1-1; a possible D gene is TRBD1 (5 bases). The ends were cut back, 4 bases at V and 1 base at J, with 7 bases in the middle. The germline CDR1 and CDR2 sequences are SNHLY and FYNNEI. The CDR3 runs 13 residues. CDR3 in DNA: TGTGCCAGCAGTGCAGGGTGGAACACTGAAGCTTTCTTT. This translates into CASSAGWNTEAFF.

This clone was observed a handful of times. The V and J genes are TRBV6-5 and TRBJ2-4; perhaps TRBD1 as D (6 bases). The CDR3 totals 12 residues. Germline values: CDR1 MNHEY, CDR2 SVGAGI. Trimming took 6 bases from V and 13 from J, leaving 16 bases between them. CDR3 nucleotide sequence: TGTGCCAGCAGCCTTACCGCCGGGACACAGTACTTC. This codes for CASSLTAGTQYF.

This clone has a handful of counts. The chain has TRBV28 and TRBJ2-7; D might be TRBD2 (7 bases). Trimming took 2 bases from V and 4 from J, leaving 12 bases between them. CDR3 length: 14 residues. The germline gives CDR1 MDHEN, CDR2 SYDVKM. DNA of the CDR3: TGTGCCAGCAGTTTAAAGAGGGGGGGATACGAGCAGTACTTC. Encoded protein: CASSLKRGGYEQYF.

This clone was recorded a few times. This chain connects TRBV7-2 to TRBJ2-7; 10 positions match TRBD2. The CDR3 is 15 amino acids. The germline V gene has CDR1 SGHTA and CDR2 FQGNSA. Trimming took 1 base from V and 2 from J; bases not matched to a gene: 2. CDR3 nucleotides: TGTGCCAGCAGCTTAGTAGCGGGAGGAACCTACGAGCAGTACTTC. Translating gives CASSLVAGGTYEQYF.

V gene TRBV7-8 combines with J gene TRBJ2-7; tentatively, D is TRBD1 (7 bases). Trimming stripped 0 bases from V and 5 bases from J, with 14 bases between. This CDR3 contains 15 residues. Germline CDR1 and CDR2: SGHVS and FQNEAQ. The CDR3 DNA reads as TGTGCCAGCAGCTTAGCGTACCAGGGGGGCGACGAGCAGTACTTC. Its protein is CASSLAYQGGDEQYF.

This clone was seen a few times. V is TRBV28 and J is TRBJ1-2; 9 nucleotides line up with TRBD1. The CDR3 has 16 amino acids. Per germline, CDR1 MDHEN and CDR2 SYDVKM. Germline trimming cut 10 bases from V and 8 bases from J; bases unmatched to any gene: 20. CDR3 in amino acids: CATPRDRASVPQGYTF. The CDR3 nucleotides are TGTGCCACCCCCCGGGACAGGGCCTCCGTGCCACAAGGCTACACCTTC.

This clone was observed a few times. The CDR3 protein is CSVAGTGRNEQFF. The DNA for the CDR3 is TGCAGCGTTGCAGGGACAGGGAGAAATGAGCAGTTCTTC. The chain couples TRBV29-1 to TRBJ2-1; TRBD1 aligns across 9 bases. Germline-derived CDR1 and CDR2 are SQVTM and ANQGSEA. The CDR3 consists of 13 residues. The ends lost 4 bases at V and 7 bases at J; junction bases unmatched: 5.

The table lists this clone with a few counts. J is TRBJ2-1 and V is TRBV19; perhaps TRBD1 as D (6 bases). Germline V gene sequence: CDR1 LNHDA, CDR2 SQIVND (reference sequence). There are 13 residues in the CDR3. The V end lost 3 bases, the J end lost 8 bases, and 11 bases lay between the germline ends. CDR3 amino acids: CASSILQGDEQFF. As DNA, the CDR3 is TGTGCCAGTAGTATTCTACAGGGAGATGAGCAGTTCTTC. The entire variable domain, with the rest obtained from reference TRBV19 and TRBJ2-1, is as follows: DGGITQSPKYLFRKEGQNVTLSCEQNLNHDAMYWYRQDPGQGLRLIYYSQIVNDFQKGDIAEGYSVSREKKESFPLTVTSAQKNPTAFYLCASSILQGDEQFFGPGTRLTVL.